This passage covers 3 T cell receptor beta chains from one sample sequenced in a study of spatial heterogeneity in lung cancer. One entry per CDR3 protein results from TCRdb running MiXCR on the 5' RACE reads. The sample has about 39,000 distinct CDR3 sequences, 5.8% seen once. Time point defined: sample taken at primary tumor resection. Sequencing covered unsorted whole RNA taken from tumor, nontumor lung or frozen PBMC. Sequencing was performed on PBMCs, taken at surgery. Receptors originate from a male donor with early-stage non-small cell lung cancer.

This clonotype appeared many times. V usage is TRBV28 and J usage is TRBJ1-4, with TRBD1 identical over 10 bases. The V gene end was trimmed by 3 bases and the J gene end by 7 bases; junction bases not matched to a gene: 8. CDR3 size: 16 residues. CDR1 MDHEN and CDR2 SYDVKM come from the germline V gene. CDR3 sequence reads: CASSFQGTGASEKLFF. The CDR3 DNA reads TGTGCCAGCAGTTTCCAAGGGACAGGGGCGAGTGAAAAACTGTTTTTT.

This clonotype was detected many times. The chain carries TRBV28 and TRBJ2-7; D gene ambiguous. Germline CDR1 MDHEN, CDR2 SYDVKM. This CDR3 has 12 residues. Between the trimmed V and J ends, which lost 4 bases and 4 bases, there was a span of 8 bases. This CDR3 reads CASSYSIYEQYF. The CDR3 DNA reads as TGTGCCAGCAGTTACTCCATATACGAGCAGTACTTC.

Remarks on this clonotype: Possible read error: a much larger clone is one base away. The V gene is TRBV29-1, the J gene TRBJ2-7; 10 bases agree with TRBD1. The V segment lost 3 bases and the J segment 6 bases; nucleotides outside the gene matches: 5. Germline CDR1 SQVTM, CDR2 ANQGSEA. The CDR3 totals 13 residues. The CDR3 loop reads CSVDLGQGSEQYF. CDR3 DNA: TGCAGCGTTGATCTGGGACAGGGGTCCGAGCAGTACTTC.